The TCR beta chain described here comes from a study of beta chain features in type 1 diabetes. Whole-study results and caveats: Cells with high TCR expression could be over-represented when cDNA is sequenced. These data did not resolve whether HLA type affects TCRB rearrangement.

Purities over 95% were achieved in all sorted populations. In its sample, this clone was seen a few times. The antigen remains unidentified. V lost 5 bases to trimming and J lost 0 bases, with 14 bases between them. Per germline, CDR1 SGHTA and CDR2 FQGNSA. CDR3 size: 15 residues. The entirety of the isolated RNA underwent reverse transcription, so expressed TCRB transcripts were sequenced. Profiling relied on immunoSEQ multiplex PCR, and the TCRdb table lists in-frame clones only, not all of them. The sample lists approximately 300,000 clones, approximately 11% occurring once. The sequenced material came from naive CD4+ T cells from blood. This TCR was recovered from a woman under 40 in good health. The chain uses TRBV7-2 and TRBJ2-7, with TRBD1 as a possible D gene (6 bases). CDR3 sequence (DNA): TGTGCCAGCAGCCCTCAGGGGCCGAGCTCCTACGAGCAGTACTTC. This encodes CASSPQGPSSYEQYF.